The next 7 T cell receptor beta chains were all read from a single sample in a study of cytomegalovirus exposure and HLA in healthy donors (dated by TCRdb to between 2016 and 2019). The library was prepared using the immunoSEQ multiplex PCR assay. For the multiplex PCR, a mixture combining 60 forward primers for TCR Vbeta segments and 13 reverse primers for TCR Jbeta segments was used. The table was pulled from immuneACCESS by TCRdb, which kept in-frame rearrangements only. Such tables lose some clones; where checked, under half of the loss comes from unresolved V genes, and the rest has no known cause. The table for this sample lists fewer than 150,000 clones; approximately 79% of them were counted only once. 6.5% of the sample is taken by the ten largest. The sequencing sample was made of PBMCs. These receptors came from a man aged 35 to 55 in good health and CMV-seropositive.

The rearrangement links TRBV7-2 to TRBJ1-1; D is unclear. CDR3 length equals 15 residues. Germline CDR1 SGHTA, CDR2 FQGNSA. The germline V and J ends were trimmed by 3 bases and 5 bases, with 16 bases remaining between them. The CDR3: CASSFGGWGETEAFF. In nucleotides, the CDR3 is TGTGCCAGCAGCTTCGGTGGGTGGGGAGAAACTGAAGCTTTCTTT.

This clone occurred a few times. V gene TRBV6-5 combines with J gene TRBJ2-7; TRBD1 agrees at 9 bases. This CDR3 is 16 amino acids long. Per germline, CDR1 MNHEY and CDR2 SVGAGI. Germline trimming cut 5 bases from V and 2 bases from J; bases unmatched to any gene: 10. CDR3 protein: CASSNLPGQGTYEQYF. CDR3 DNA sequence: TGTGCCAGCAGTAACTTACCGGGACAGGGTACCTACGAGCAGTACTTC.

CDR3 sequence reads: CAISEIRGQISGNTIYF. CDR3 DNA sequence: TGTGCCATCAGTGAGATTAGGGGACAAATCTCTGGAAACACCATATATTTT. This chain uses TRBV10-3 with TRBJ1-3; the D gene is possibly TRBD1 (6 bases). Trimming removed 2 bases from V and 0 bases from J, with 14 bases in between. Per germline, CDR1 ENHRY and CDR2 SYGVKD. The CDR3 loop spans 17 amino acids.

The CDR3 DNA sequence: TGTGCCAGCAGTTTTGAGACAGGGGCTTACGAGCAGTACTTC. This codes for CASSFETGAYEQYF. This rearrangement joins TRBV28 to TRBJ2-7; 8 nucleotides line up with TRBD1. CDR1 and CDR2 (germline): MDHEN, SYDVKM. The CDR3 contains 14 residues. With 3 bases clipped from V and 4 bases from J, the junction kept 5 bases outside the gene matches.

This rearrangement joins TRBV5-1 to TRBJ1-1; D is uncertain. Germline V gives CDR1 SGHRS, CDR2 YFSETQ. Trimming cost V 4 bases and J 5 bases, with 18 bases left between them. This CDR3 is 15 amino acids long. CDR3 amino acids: CASSLRSSEGTEAFF. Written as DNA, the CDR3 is TGCGCCAGCAGCCTAAGGTCCAGTGAGGGAACTGAAGCTTTCTTT.

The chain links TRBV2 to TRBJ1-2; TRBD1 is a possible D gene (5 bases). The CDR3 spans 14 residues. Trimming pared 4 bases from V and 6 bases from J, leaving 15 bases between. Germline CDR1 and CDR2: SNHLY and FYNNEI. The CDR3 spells CASSVARVIDGYTF. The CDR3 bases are TGTGCCAGCAGTGTTGCCAGGGTAATAGATGGCTACACCTTC.

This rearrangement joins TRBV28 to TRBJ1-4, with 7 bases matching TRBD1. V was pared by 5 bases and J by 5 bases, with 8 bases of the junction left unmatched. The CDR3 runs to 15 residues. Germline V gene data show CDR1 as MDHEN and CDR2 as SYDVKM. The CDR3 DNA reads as TGTGCCAGCAGTACCACAGGGGAAGGAAATGAAAAACTGTTTTTT. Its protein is CASSTTGEGNEKLFF. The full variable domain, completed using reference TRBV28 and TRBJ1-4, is DVKVTQSSRYLVKRTGEKVFLECVQDMDHENMFWYRQDPGLGLRLIYFSYDVKMKEKGDIPEGYSVSREKKERFSLILESASTNQTSMYLCASSTTGEGNEKLFFGSGTQLSVL.